These T cell receptor beta chains were read from a single sample in a study of CD8 T cells in ankylosing spondylitis. MiXCR was run by TCRdb on the 5' RACE reads, yielding one entry per CDR3 protein. The sample has 350,000 to 450,000 distinct CDR3 sequences; more than 25% are singletons. The sequenced sample was blood, either unsorted or a sorted T cell fraction (not recorded which). These receptors all come from a male donor with ankylosing spondylitis. CDR3s include the opening cysteine and the closing phenylalanine or tryptophan. Fields, in order: D gene, J gene, V gene, clone size, CDR3 DNA, CDR3 protein. A D gene is named only where the DNA matches it firmly. Some rows mark clone size as missing; the rest say once, few, many or name a class of expanded clone.

TRBD1	TRBJ2-2	TRBV30	NA	TGTGCCTGGAATCCGGGACAGGGTTACACCGGGGAGCTGTTTTTT	CAWNPGQGYTGELFF
NA	TRBJ2-5	TRBV30	few	TGTGCCTGGAGTGGGAAGGGTAGCGGCCACCAAGAGACCCAGTACTTC	CAWSGKGSGHQETQYF
NA	TRBJ1-4	TRBV7-9	NA	TGTGCCAGCGGGGGGCAGAATGAAAAACTGTTTTTT	CASGGQNEKLFF
TRBD1	TRBJ1-2	TRBV5-1	few	TGCGCCAGCAGCCCCTCAGGGGGGGCGTCGGCCTATGGCTACACCTTC	CASSPSGGASAYGYTF
NA	TRBJ2-6	TRBV20-1	few	TGCAGTGCTAGGCCCTTTCGGTCTGGGGCCAACGTCCTGACTTTC	CSARPFRSGANVLTF
TRBD1	TRBJ2-2	TRBV7-2	few	TGTGCCAGCAGCACCCGACAGGGTATGGGGACCGGGGAGCTGTTTTTT	CASSTRQGMGTGELFF
NA	TRBJ1-1	TRBV12-3/TRBV12-4	few	TGTGCCAGCAGTCGTGACAGATATGACGCTGAAGCTTTCTTT	CASSRDRYDAEAFF
TRBD2	TRBJ2-1	TRBV5-6	few	TGTGCCAGCAGCTCGGGACTAGCTATTGAGCAGTTCTTC	CASSSGLAIEQFF
NA	TRBJ2-1	TRBV7-9	few	TGTGCCAGCAGCTTAGCGCTAAGGGTGCCACTCGATGAGCAGTTCTTC	CASSLALRVPLDEQFF
NA	TRBJ2-5	TRBV20-1	NA	TGCAGTGCTGGGGACTCCCAAGTCTCCCAAGAGACCCAGTACTTC	CSAGDSQVSQETQYF
NA	TRBJ2-1	TRBV3-1	many	TGTGCCAGCAGCTTACTAGGCAATGAGCAGTTCTTC	CASSLLGNEQFF
NA	TRBJ2-5	TRBV25-1	NA	TGTGCCAGCAGTGAGAGAACTACCCAAGAGACCCAGTACTTC	CASSERTTQETQYF
NA	TRBJ2-5	TRBV6-1	NA	TGTGCCAGCAGTGGGGGACGGGAAGAGACCCAGTACTTC	CASSGGREETQYF
TRBD2	TRBJ2-2	TRBV4-1	NA	TGCGCCAGCAGCCAAAGTGTGGCTAGCGGGGTCCTGTCCCCTTCAAACACCGGGGAGCTGTTTTTT	CASSQSVASGVLSPSNTGELFF
TRBD1	TRBJ2-7	TRBV12-3/TRBV12-4	NA	TGTGCCAGCAGTTCATTGACAGGGGGAAAGGCTTACGAGCAGTACTTC	CASSSLTGGKAYEQYF
NA	TRBJ1-2	TRBV29-1	few	TGCAGCGTTGAAGATCCCCGATCGGGGGATGGCTACACCTTC	CSVEDPRSGDGYTF
NA	TRBJ1-1	TRBV20-1	few	TGCAGTGCTAGAGGCGGGCAGTCGAACACTGAAGCTTTCTTT	CSARGGQSNTEAFF
TRBD2	TRBJ2-2	TRBV11-3	NA	TGTGCCAGCAGCCCAGCGGGGGTCCCCGGGGAGCTGTTTTTT	CASSPAGVPGELFF
TRBD2	TRBJ2-3	TRBV29-1	few	TGCAGCGTTGGGAAGGGGCGGGAGGGCCTCTCGATCAGGTTT	CSVGKGREGLSIRF
NA	TRBJ2-1	TRBV2	NA	TGTGCCCAGCAGCTTACCAGAAGGGCAGACCCCAAAATCTTC	CAQQLTRRADPKIF
TRBD2	TRBJ2-1	TRBV5-1	NA	TGCGCCAGCAGCTCGGGACTAGCGGGAAGCTCCTACAATGAGCAGTTCTTC	CASSSGLAGSSYNEQFF
NA	TRBJ2-3	TRBV5-1	few	TGCGCCAGCAGGCCGCAGGGGAACACAGATACGCAGTATTTT	CASRPQGNTDTQYF
NA	TRBJ2-1	TRBV18	once	TGTGCCAGCTCACACACGGAGGGGGCCGATGAGCAGTTCTTC	CASSHTEGADEQFF
TRBD1	TRBJ2-4	TRBV5-6	few	TGTGCCAGCAGTCTACAGGGGAACATTCAGTACTTC	CASSLQGNIQYF
NA	TRBJ2-2	TRBV9	few	TGTGCCAGCAGCGTAGAGGGCAGCCCCGCGAACACCGGGGAGCTGTTTTTT	CASSVEGSPANTGELFF
NA	TRBJ1-5	TRBV7-9	NA	TGTGCCAGCAGCTTTAATCCGCCGGGTGATCAGCCCCAGCATTTT	CASSFNPPGDQPQHF
TRBD1	TRBJ1-2	TRBV11-2	NA	TGTGCCAGCAGTCGGCGACAGGGGGACTATGGCTACACCTTC	CASSRRQGDYGYTF
NA	TRBJ2-4	TRBV20-1	NA	TGCAGTGCTTCTACCCTCCAACTAGCCAAAAACATTCAGTACTTC	CSASTLQLAKNIQYF
NA	TRBJ2-7	TRBV6-5	few	TGTGCCAGCAGTTTGACTGCTACCGGGCGCGAGCAGTACTTC	CASSLTATGREQYF
NA	TRBJ2-5	TRBV7-2	NA	TGTGCCAGCAGCTTAGTAGGAACGATGGGGACCCAGTACTTC	CASSLVGTMGTQYF
NA	TRBJ1-5	TRBV30	NA	TGTGCCTGGAGTTCGACTAGCAATCAGCCCCAGCATTTT	CAWSSTSNQPQHF
TRBD2	TRBJ2-3	TRBV5-1	NA	TGCGCCAGCAGCTCCGGACTAGCGGGAGCTGGAGATACGCAGTATTTT	CASSSGLAGAGDTQYF
NA	TRBJ2-3	TRBV6-5	NA	TGTGCCAGCAGTTACCCCAGACCTGAAGATACGCAGTATTTT	CASSYPRPEDTQYF
NA	TRBJ2-4	TRBV20-1	few	TGCAGTGCTAGAGATGGGGCTTCCGCGGACACGGGGAACATTCAGTACTTC	CSARDGASADTGNIQYF
TRBD1	TRBJ1-5	TRBV20-1	NA	TGCAGTGCTAGAAGCGGACAGGGACCGGCCTGGACCAATCAGCCCCAGCATTTT	CSARSGQGPAWTNQPQHF
TRBD2	TRBJ2-1	TRBV20-1	many	TGCAGTGGTGAGGGACTAGCCGACAATGAGCAGTTCTTC	CSGEGLADNEQFF
TRBD1	TRBJ1-1	TRBV5-1	NA	TGCGCCAGCAGGCTCCAAGGGACAGGGGGCTCCTGGGTCCTGAACACTGAAGCTTTCTTT	CASRLQGTGGSWVLNTEAFF
TRBD1	TRBJ1-3	TRBV5-1	few	TGCGCCAGCAGCTCCGGCGGGGGACAGTTTATGTCTGGAAACACCATATATTTT	CASSSGGGQFMSGNTIYF
TRBD1	TRBJ2-7	TRBV15	many	TGTGCCACCAGCGCCGGACAGGGTTTTCACGAGCAGTACTTC	CATSAGQGFHEQYF
NA	TRBJ2-3	TRBV29-1	few	TGCAGCGTCGGGTATGTAGGCAGCCCAGATACGCAGTATTTT	CSVGYVGSPDTQYF
NA	TRBJ2-3	TRBV5-1	NA	TGCGCCAGCAGCTTGGCCCCGGATCCGGGGACAGATACGCAGTATTTT	CASSLAPDPGTDTQYF
TRBD1	TRBJ2-3	TRBV2	many	TGTGCCAGCAGGGACAGGGCCACAGATACGCAGTATTTT	CASRDRATDTQYF
NA	TRBJ1-1	TRBV11-2	NA	TGTGCCAGCAGGTCGACCCAGAAATTCACTGAAGCTTTCTTT	CASRSTQKFTEAFF
NA	TRBJ1-2	TRBV25-1	NA	TGTGCCAGCAGTGAATGGGCGGGGTATAGCTATGGCTACACCTTC	CASSEWAGYSYGYTF
NA	TRBJ2-4	TRBV14	NA	TGTGCCAGCAGCCCTACAGGGTCCAAAAACATTCAGTACTTC	CASSPTGSKNIQYF
NA	TRBJ1-2	TRBV29-1	NA	TGCAGCGTAGCCGACAGCACTAACTATGGCTACACCTTC	CSVADSTNYGYTF
NA	TRBJ1-5	TRBV14	few	TGTGCCAGCAGCCAAGGGACCGGGCATTTT	CASSQGTGHF
NA	TRBJ2-4	TRBV11-2	few	TGTGCCAGCAGGTCAATCCGGAGGGACCCGGTAGCTCAGTACTTC	CASRSIRRDPVAQYF
NA	TRBJ2-4	TRBV12-3/TRBV12-4	NA	TGTGCCAGCGGGGCAGTAGAAAGCATTCAGTACTTC	CASGAVESIQYF
NA	TRBJ2-5	TRBV11-2	NA	TGTGCCAGCCTACGGGAGAGACAAGAGACCCAGTACTTC	CASLRERQETQYF
TRBD2	TRBJ2-1	TRBV28	NA	TGTGCCAGCAACCCCCCCGGGGCTAGCGGGTACAATGAGCAGTTCTTC	CASNPPGASGYNEQFF
NA	TRBJ2-1	TRBV20-1	NA	TGCAGTGCTAGGCCTCTAACGGGAAACAACAATGAGCAGTTCTTC	CSARPLTGNNNEQFF
TRBD1	TRBJ1-1	TRBV18	NA	TGTGCCAGCTCACCAACAGGGGAGGTCACTGAAGCTTTCTTT	CASSPTGEVTEAFF
NA	TRBJ2-5	TRBV7-9	NA	TGTGCCAGCAGCTTAAACGGAAAAGAGACCCAGTACTTC	CASSLNGKETQYF